These 17 T cell receptor beta chains share one sample of origin, sequenced in a study of brain T cells in children with intractable seizures. Assay used: immunoSEQ multiplex PCR; TCRdb lists only in-frame clones, some missing. The data contain roughly 80,000 clones, around 91% of them singletons. This specimen was peripheral blood, taken at surgery. The receptors derive from a girl aged 2 to 9 with Rasmussen encephalitis and intractable seizures.

V and J are TRBV6-1 and TRBJ2-7; the D is unclear. The CDR3 contains 12 residues. Germline V CDR1 and CDR2: MNHNS, SASEGT. V dropped 2 bases and J dropped 4 bases, with 6 bases sitting between them. CDR3 protein: CASSERGYEQYF. CDR3 DNA sequence: TGTGCCAGCAGTGAACGTGGGTACGAGCAGTACTTC.

This clone has just one count. This chain joins TRBV6-5 and TRBJ2-3; 8 nucleotides agree with TRBD1. The CDR3 loop spans 15 amino acids. Germline V gives CDR1 MNHEY, CDR2 SVGAGI. V lost 2 bases to trimming and J lost 6 bases; unmatched junction nucleotides: 7. The CDR3 DNA is TGTGCCAGCAGTTACAATGGACAGGGAGTGGATACGCAGTATTTT. As protein: CASSYNGQGVDTQYF.

The chain employs TRBV6-1 and TRBJ1-5; D gene uncertain. Germline V gene sequence: CDR1 MNHNS, CDR2 SASEGT. V lost 2 bases and J lost 0, with 8 bases in between. This CDR3 has 15 residues. DNA of the CDR3: TGTGCCAGCAGTGAATGGACGGCTAGCAATCAGCCCCAGCATTTT. Protein: CASSEWTASNQPQHF.

The chain joins TRBV5-1 to TRBJ2-7; 11 bases are shared with TRBD2. Trimming cost V 2 bases and J 0 bases; bases outside gene matches: 7. The CDR3 runs to 17 residues. From germline, CDR1 is SGHRS and CDR2 YFSETQ. The CDR3 nucleotides are TGCGCCAGCAGCTTAGCCGTAGCGGGAGGGAGCTCCTACGAGCAGTACTTC. Translation: CASSLAVAGGSSYEQYF.

CDR3 DNA: TGTGCCAGCAGCGTTGGGCAGGGCCCCCGTTACGACACTGAAGCTTTCTTT. Encoded protein: CASSVGQGPRYDTEAFF. V and J are TRBV9 and TRBJ1-1; tentative D call: TRBD1 (5 bases). The CDR3 has 17 amino acids. V gave up 2 bases and J gave up 3 bases, with 20 bases separating them. In germline, CDR1 is SGDLS, CDR2 YYNGEE.

The chain uses TRBV27 and TRBJ2-6; D uncertain. CDR1 and CDR2 from the germline V gene are MNHEY and SMNVEV (reference sequence). With 6 bases removed from V and 0 bases from J, the gap between germline ends came to 12 bases. The CDR3 contains 16 residues. The CDR3 sequence: CASSLVSSSGANVLTF. The DNA for the CDR3 is TGTGCCAGCAGCCTCGTATCAAGCTCTGGGGCCAACGTCCTGACTTTC. The full variable domain, with the rest looked up from reference TRBV27 and TRBJ2-6, is EAQVTQNPRYLITVTGKKLTVTCSQNMNHEYMSWYRQDPGLGLRQIYYSMNVEVTDKGDVPEGYKVSRKEKRNFPLILESPSPNQTSLYFCASSLVSSSGANVLTFGAGSRLTVL.

The chain links TRBV3-1 (or the pseudogene TRBV3-2) to TRBJ1-1, with D tentatively TRBD1 (6 bases). The germline V gene has CDR1 LGHDT and CDR2 YNNKEL (reference sequence). V lost 1 base and J 6 bases, leaving 12 bases between the germline ends. The CDR3 totals 14 residues. The CDR3 loop reads CASSQVAGEAEAFF. CDR3 DNA: TGTGCCAGCAGCCAAGTCGCAGGGGAAGCTGAAGCTTTCTTT.

The chain is built from TRBV28 and TRBJ1-5; D gene unclear. CDR1 is MDHEN, CDR2 SYDVKM, per germline. This CDR3 contains 16 residues. The germline V and J ends were trimmed by 6 bases and 4 bases, with 19 bases remaining between them. Here the CDR3 reads CASSSITYGVNQPQHF. The CDR3 DNA reads TGTGCCAGCAGCTCCATTACGTACGGCGTAAATCAGCCCCAGCATTTT.

J is TRBJ2-2 and V is TRBV11-2; no firm D call. The CDR3 loop spans 15 amino acids. The V and J ends lost 0 bases and 7 bases respectively, with 12 bases between them. Germline assignment: CDR1 SGHAT and CDR2 FQNNGV. The CDR3 sequence: CASSLEAGLGGELFF. The CDR3 DNA reads as TGTGCCAGCAGCTTAGAGGCCGGGTTGGGCGGGGAGCTGTTTTTT.

V usage is TRBV29-1 and J usage is TRBJ1-4; 8 bases align to TRBD1. Unmatched junction bases numbered 2, after V lost 4 bases and J lost 7 bases. Germline-derived CDR1 and CDR2 are SQVTM and ANQGSEA. The CDR3 totals 12 residues. This CDR3 is CSVGTGSEKLFF. In DNA form, the CDR3 reads TGCAGCGTTGGGACAGGGAGTGAAAAACTGTTTTTT. The whole variable domain, remainder taken from reference TRBV29-1 and TRBJ1-4, is SAVISQKPSRDICQRGTSLTIQCQVDSQVTMMFWYRQQPGQSLTLIATANQGSEATYESGFVIDKFPISRPNLTFSTLTVSNMSPEDSSIYLCSVGTGSEKLFFGSGTQLSVL.

The chain recombines TRBV3-1 (or the pseudogene TRBV3-2) with TRBJ1-1, with D maybe TRBD1 (5 bases). V was trimmed by 6 bases and J by 1 base, leaving 9 bases between them. Germline CDR1 is LGHDT and CDR2 is YNNKEL (reference sequence). The CDR3 runs 13 residues. CDR3 protein: CASSGGGNTEAFF. The CDR3 bases are TGTGCCAGCAGTGGGGGGGGGAACACTGAAGCTTTCTTT.

This chain connects TRBV3-1 (or the pseudogene TRBV3-2) to TRBJ2-7; unclear D gene. Germline values: CDR1 LGHDT, CDR2 YNNKEL (reference sequence). Trimming stripped 1 base from V and 7 bases from J, with 11 bases between. The CDR3 loop spans 13 amino acids. CDR3 DNA sequence: TGTGCCAGCAGCCAAGGTACCGGAATAGAGCAGTACTTC. Translation: CASSQGTGIEQYF.

The chain carries TRBV9 and TRBJ2-7; 10 bases are shared with TRBD2. The CDR3 is 13 residues long. V lost 0 bases to trimming and J lost 7 bases; unmatched junction nucleotides: 1. Germline CDR1 and CDR2: SGDLS and YYNGEE. This chain's CDR3 is CASSVALAGEQYF. CDR3 in DNA: TGTGCCAGCAGCGTAGCACTAGCGGGGGAGCAGTACTTC.

V and J are TRBV12-5 and TRBJ1-5; D remains ambiguous. V was pared by 2 bases and J by 7 bases, with 9 bases between. CDR3 length equals 13 residues. Germline lookup yields CDR1 LGHNT and CDR2 FRNRAP. CDR3 sequence (DNA): TGTGCTAGTGGTTTGACACTCAAGCAGCCCCAGCATTTT. Encoded protein: CASGLTLKQPQHF.

The rearrangement uses TRBV25-1 and TRBJ2-7; D might be TRBD2 (5 bases). The length of the CDR3 is 12 residues. Trimming pared 4 bases from V and 4 bases from J, leaving 8 bases between. Germline CDR1 reads MGHDK; CDR2 reads SYGVNS. The CDR3 region has the DNA TGTGCCAGCAGTGCGACGGGGTACGAGCAGTACTTC. Amino acids: CASSATGYEQYF.

The sample holds a few counts of this clone. This sequence joins TRBV27 and TRBJ1-5, with TRBD1 matching 12 bases. The CDR3 covers 15 residues. Germline V lookup: CDR1 MNHEY, CDR2 SMNVEV (reference sequence). V shed 6 bases, J shed 7 bases, and the junction held 7 bases outside the gene matches. The CDR3 DNA sequence: TGTGCCAGCAGCCCCGGGACAGGGGGCGCCCAGCCCCAGCATTTT. Protein: CASSPGTGGAQPQHF.

This chain connects TRBV3-1 (or the pseudogene TRBV3-2) to TRBJ1-1; no clear D. The length of the CDR3 is 13 residues. Trimming removed 4 bases from V and 7 bases from J, with 13 bases in between. Germline V lookup: CDR1 LGHDT, CDR2 YNNKEL (reference sequence). The CDR3: CASSPPGRDEAFF. CDR3 in DNA: TGTGCCAGCAGCCCTCCAGGTAGGGATGAAGCTTTCTTT.